This T cell receptor (beta chain) is drawn from a study of technical replicates of blood from a handful of donors. The CDR3 is 15 residues long. The germline V gene has CDR1 MDHEN and CDR2 SYDVKM. The V segment lost 6 bases and the J segment 3 bases; nucleotides outside the gene matches: 9. The assay was immunoSEQ multiplex PCR, and TCRdb's table has in-frame clones only and misses some. This sample has approximately 87,000 clones; 90% to 95% occur once, and the top ten carry 0.3% to 0.35%. The sequencing input was T cells isolated from PBMCs. This receptor was identified in a human donor in good health. The rearrangement uses TRBV28 and TRBJ2-7; TRBD1 agrees at 9 bases. As DNA, the CDR3 is TGTGCCAGCAGAACTCCTCCGACAGGGGGCTACGAGCAGTACTTC. Translating it yields CASRTPPTGGYEQYF.